The TCR beta chain under discussion was sequenced for a study of STAT3 mutations in large granular lymphocyte leukemia (dated by TCRdb to 2018 to 2020). Regarding the study in general: Roughly half of the T-LGLL patients who were sequenced longitudinally carried canonical activating STAT3 mutations. Over half of the T-LGLL patients were given one or more immunosuppressive therapy regimens, and approximately 36% of the treated patients had a hematologic response. Patients with T-cell large granular lymphocyte leukemia underwent serial deep sequencing of TCRbeta CDR3 and STAT3 to reconstruct clonal hierarchy and dynamics. From an initial cohort of approximately 200 LGL patients, roughly 19 representative T-LGLL cases were chosen for longitudinal sequencing of TCRbeta and STAT3. As controls, the study also included longitudinal sequencing of two patients with natural killer LGL leukemia. On average, sequencing was done at around 4.2 time points per patient, with the number of samplings ranging from 2 to 8. Broader findings and caveats from the paper: Every T-LGLL patient showed at least one immunodominant TCRbeta clonotype, and about half showed multiple immunodominant subclonotypes. In 6 of 18 patients, TCR clonotype switching occurred after therapy, and every newly emerging clone was STAT3 wild type. Since codominant clonotypes persisted in some patients, a small but highly pathogenic clone may have gone undetected. Because no samples were available when a clone first appeared, clonal expansion had to be inferred from samplings taken at other points. Linking therapy response to changes in TCR clonal burden was complicated by variable intervals between samplings and by differing treatment regimens. Dominant TCR clone burden was found to exceed STAT3 mutant burden in several patients, suggesting that STAT3 mutation arose secondarily within a pre-expanded clone.

With regard to this clone: No antigen is known for it. No base quality information exists; no much larger clone differs at one position.

The V end gives up 0 bases and the J end 4 bases, leaving 3 bases in the junction not matched to a gene. The CDR3 sequence holds 15 residues, the cysteine and phenylalanine included. The sequence is cut down to CDR3 DNA, 45 bases in frame from base 1. CDR1 is given as SEHNR and CDR2 as FQNEAQ, both from the germline V gene (reference sequence). The same DNA, extracted from blood mononuclear cells, served for both the TCR sequencing and the STAT3 sequencing. TCRbeta libraries were sequenced on an Illumina MiSeq, averaging around 41,000 productive templates per sample. Using multiplex PCR amplification, the immunoSEQ assay generated the TCRbeta CDR3 libraries. The paper's processing steps were these. Repertoire diversity was calculated as previously defined, and values close to 0 indicated extremely monoclonal samples. TCRdb re-hosts the immuneACCESS table, in-frame sequences only. Its copies lack some clones; in the studies checked, an unresolved V gene accounts for under half of them, and the cause for the rest is not known. That table supplies the V and J calls and clone size; D and trimming were determined from the DNA. For this sample there are 2,700 or so clones; approximately 32% appear just once. Under 70% of the sample belongs to the ten largest clones.

The sequence is built from TRBV7-9 and TRBJ1-1, and TRBD1 matches 9 of the central bases. This TCR was recovered from a human donor with T large granular lymphocyte leukemia. Some clones in this sample may be carry-over from other donors' samples. The sample comprised PBMCs. The CDR3: CASSLAGTGSTEAFF. The DNA reads as follows: TGTGCCAGCAGCTTAGCGGGGACAGGGAGCACTGAAGCTTTCTTT.